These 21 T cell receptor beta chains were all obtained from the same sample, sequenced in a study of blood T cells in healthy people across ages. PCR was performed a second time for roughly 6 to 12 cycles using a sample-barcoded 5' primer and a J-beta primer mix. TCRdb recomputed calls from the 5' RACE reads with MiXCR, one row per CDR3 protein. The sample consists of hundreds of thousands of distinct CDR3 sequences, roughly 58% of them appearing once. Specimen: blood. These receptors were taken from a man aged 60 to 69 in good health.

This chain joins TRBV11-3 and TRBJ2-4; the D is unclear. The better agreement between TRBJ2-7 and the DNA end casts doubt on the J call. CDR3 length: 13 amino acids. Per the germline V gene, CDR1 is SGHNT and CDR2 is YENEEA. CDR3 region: CASSPDVLGEQYF. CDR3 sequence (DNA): TGTGCCAGCAGCCCCGACGTTTTGGGCGAGCAGTACTTC.

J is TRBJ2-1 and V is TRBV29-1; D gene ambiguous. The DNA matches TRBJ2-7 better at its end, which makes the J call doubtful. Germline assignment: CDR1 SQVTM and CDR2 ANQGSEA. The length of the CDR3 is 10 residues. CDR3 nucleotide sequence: TGCAGCGGGGGTCACAATGAGCAGTACTTC. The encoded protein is CSGGHNEQYF.

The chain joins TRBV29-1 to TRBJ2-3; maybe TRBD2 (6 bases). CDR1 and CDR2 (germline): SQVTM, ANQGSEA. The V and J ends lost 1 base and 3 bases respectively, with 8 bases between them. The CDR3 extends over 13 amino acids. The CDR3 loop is CSVEGGRTDTQYF. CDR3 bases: TGCAGCGTTGAAGGTGGGAGGACAGATACGCAGTATTTT.

The CDR3 sequence is CASSLGTGFYEQYF. The CDR3 DNA follows: TGTGCCAGCAGCTTAGGGACAGGGTTTTACGAGCAGTACTTC. The genes are TRBV7-2 and TRBJ2-7, with 8 bases matching TRBD1. Trimming took 1 base from V and 4 from J; bases not matched to a gene: 3. The CDR3 consists of 14 residues. The germline CDR1 and CDR2 sequences are SGHTA and FQGNSA.

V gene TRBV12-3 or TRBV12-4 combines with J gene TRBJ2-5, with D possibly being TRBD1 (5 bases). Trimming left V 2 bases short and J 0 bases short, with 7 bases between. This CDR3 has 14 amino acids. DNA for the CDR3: TGTGCCAGCAGTTTAAGGGGCGACCAAGAGACCCAGTACTTC. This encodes CASSLRGDQETQYF.

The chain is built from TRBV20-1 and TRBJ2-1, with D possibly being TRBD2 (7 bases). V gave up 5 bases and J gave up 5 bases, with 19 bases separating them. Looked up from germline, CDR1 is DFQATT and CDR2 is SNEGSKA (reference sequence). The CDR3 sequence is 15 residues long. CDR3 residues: CSAPRFAGAHNEQFF. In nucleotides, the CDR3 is TGCAGTGCTCCTCGTTTTGCGGGGGCTCACAATGAGCAGTTCTTC.

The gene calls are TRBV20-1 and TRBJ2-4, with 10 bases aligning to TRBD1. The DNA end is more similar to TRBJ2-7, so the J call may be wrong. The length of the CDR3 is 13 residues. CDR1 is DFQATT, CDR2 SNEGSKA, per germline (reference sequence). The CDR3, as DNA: TGCAGTGCTCCCGGGACAGGGGACTACGAGCAGTACTTC. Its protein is CSAPGTGDYEQYF.

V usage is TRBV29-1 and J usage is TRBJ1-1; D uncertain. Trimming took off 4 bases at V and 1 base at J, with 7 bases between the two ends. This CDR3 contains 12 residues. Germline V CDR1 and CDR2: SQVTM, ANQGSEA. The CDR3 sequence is CSVGGQNTEAFF. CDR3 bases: TGCAGCGTTGGCGGCCAGAACACTGAAGCTTTCTTT.

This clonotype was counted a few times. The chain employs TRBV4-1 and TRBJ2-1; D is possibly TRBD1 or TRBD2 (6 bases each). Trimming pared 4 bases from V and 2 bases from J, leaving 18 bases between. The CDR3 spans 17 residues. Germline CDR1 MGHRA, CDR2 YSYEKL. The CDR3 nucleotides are TGCGCCAGCAGCCTCACGGGGGCTAGCGCAACCTACAATGAGCAGTTCTTC. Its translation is CASSLTGASATYNEQFF.

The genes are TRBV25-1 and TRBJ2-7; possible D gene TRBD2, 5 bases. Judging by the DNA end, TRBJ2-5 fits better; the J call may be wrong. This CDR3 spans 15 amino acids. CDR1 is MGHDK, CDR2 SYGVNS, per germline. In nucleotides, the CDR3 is TGTGCCAGCCCGACGCACCCCCGGGGTCTAGAGACCCAGTACTTC. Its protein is CASPTHPRGLETQYF.

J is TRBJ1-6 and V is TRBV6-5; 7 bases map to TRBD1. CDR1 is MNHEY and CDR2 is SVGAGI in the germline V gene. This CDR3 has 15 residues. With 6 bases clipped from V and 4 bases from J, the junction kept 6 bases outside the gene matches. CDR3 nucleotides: TGTGCCAGCAGCCGGACGGGACAGTATAATTCACCCCTCCACTTT. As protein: CASSRTGQYNSPLHF.

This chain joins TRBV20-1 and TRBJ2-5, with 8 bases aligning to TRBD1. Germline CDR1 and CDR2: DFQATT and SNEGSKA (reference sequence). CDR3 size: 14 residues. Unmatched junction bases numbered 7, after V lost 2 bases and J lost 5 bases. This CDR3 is CSARTRTGLETQYF. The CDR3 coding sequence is TGCAGTGCTAGAACTCGGACAGGGTTGGAGACCCAGTACTTC.

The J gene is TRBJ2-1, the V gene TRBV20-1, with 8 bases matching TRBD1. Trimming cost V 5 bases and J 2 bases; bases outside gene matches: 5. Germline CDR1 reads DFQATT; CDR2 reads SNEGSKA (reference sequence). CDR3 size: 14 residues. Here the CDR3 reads CSAYDRGPYNEQFF. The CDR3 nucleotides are TGCAGTGCTTACGACAGGGGACCCTACAATGAGCAGTTCTTC.

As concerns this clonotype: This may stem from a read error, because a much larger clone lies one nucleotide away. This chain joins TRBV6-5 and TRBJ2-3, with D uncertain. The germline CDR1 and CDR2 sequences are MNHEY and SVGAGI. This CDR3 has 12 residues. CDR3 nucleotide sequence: TGTGCCTGCAGTTACTCCGGGGATACGCAGTATTTT. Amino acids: CACSYSGDTQYF.

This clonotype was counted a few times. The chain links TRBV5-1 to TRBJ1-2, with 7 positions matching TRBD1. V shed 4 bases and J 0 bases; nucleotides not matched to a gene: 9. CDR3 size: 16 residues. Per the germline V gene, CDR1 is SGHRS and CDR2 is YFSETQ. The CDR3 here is CASSAGQAVANYGYTF. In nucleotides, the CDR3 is TGCGCCAGCAGCGCCGGACAGGCCGTAGCTAACTATGGCTACACCTTC.

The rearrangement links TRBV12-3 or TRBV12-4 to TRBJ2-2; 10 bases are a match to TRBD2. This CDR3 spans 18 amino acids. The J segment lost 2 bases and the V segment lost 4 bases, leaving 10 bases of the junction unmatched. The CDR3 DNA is TGTGCCAGCAGTTCCTCTAGCGGGGGTCTTCATAACACCGGGGAGCTGTTTTTT. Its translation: CASSSSSGGLHNTGELFF.

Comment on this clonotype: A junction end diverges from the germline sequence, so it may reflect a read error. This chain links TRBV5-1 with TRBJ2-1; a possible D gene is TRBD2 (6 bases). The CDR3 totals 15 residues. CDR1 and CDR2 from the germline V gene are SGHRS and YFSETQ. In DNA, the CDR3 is TGTGCCAGCAACGGCCTTGGAGGGATTAACAATGAGCAGTTCTTC. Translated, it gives CASNGLGGINNEQFF.

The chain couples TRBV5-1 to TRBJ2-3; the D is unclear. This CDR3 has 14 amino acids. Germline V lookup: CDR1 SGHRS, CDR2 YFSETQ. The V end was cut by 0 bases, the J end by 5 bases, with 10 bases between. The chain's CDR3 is CASSLDSAGDTQYF. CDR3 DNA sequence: TGCGCCAGCAGCTTGGACTCAGCCGGAGATACGCAGTATTTT.

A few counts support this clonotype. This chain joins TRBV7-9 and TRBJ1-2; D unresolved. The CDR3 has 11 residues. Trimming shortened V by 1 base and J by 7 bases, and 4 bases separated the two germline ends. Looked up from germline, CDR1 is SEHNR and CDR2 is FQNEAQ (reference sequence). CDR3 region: CASSLGAGYTF. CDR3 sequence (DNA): TGTGCCAGCAGCTTAGGGGCTGGCTACACCTTC.

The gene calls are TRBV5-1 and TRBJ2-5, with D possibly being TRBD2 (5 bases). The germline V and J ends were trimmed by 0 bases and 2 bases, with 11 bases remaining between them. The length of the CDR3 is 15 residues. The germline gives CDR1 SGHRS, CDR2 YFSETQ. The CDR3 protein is CASSLADGVQETQYF. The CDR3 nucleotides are TGCGCCAGCAGCTTGGCCGACGGGGTTCAAGAGACCCAGTACTTC.

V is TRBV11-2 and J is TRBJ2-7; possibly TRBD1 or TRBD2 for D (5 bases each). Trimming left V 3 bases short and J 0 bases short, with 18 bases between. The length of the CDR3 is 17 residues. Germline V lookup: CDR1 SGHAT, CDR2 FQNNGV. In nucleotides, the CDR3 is TGTGCCAGCAGCTTGGCCCGGGACGCGACGAGCTCCTACGAGCAGTACTTC. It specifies CASSLARDATSSYEQYF.